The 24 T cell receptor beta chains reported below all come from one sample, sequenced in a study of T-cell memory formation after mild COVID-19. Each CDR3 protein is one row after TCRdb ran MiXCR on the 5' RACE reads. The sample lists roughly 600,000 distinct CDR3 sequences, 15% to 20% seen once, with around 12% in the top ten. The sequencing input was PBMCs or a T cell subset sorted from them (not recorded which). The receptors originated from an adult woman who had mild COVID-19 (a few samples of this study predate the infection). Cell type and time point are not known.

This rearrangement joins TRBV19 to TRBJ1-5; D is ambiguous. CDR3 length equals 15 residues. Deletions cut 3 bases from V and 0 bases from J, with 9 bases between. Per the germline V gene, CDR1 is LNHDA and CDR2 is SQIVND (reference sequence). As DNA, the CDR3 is TGTGCCAGTAGTATTCGAAGAGATAGCAATCAGCCCCAGCATTTT. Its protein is CASSIRRDSNQPQHF.

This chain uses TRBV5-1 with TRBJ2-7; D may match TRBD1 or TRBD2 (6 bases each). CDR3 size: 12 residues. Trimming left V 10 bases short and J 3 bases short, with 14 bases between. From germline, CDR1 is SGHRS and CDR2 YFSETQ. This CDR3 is CASGEQGYEQYF. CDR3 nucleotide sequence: TGCGCCTCGGGGGAACAGGGCTACGAGCAGTACTTC.

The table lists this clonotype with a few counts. The CDR3 DNA is TGTGCCAGCAACAGACGACGGGGCGGGCAGCCCCAGCATTTT. Protein product: CASNRRRGGQPQHF. The chain carries TRBV6-2 or TRBV6-3 and TRBJ1-5; TRBD1 is a possible D gene (5 bases). V gave up 7 bases and J gave up 7 bases, with 17 bases separating them. The germline gives CDR1 MNHEY, CDR2 SVGEGT. This CDR3 has 14 residues.

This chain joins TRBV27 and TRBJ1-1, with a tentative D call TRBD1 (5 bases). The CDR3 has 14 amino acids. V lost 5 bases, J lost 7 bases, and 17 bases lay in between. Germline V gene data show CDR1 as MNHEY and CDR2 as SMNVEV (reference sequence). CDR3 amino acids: CASSPRDSLGEAFF. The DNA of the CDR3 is TGTGCCAGCAGTCCCCGGGACTCCCTAGGTGAAGCTTTCTTT.

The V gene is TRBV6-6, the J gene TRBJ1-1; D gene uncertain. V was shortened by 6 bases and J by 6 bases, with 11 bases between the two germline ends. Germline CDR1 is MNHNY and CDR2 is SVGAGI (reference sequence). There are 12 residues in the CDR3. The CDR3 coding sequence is TGTGCCAGCAGCCGCTTAGGGTCTGAAGCTTTCTTT. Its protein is CASSRLGSEAFF.

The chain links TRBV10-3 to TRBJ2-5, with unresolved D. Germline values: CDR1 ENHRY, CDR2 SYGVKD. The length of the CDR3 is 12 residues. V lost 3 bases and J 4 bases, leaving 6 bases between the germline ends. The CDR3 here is CAISEFLETQYF. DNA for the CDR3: TGTGCCATCAGTGAATTTTTAGAGACCCAGTACTTC.

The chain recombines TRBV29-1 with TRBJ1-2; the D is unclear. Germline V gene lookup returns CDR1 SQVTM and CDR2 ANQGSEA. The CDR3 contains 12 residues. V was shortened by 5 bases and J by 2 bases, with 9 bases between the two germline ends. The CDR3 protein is CSVQPGNYGYTF. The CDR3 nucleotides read TGCAGCGTTCAGCCAGGAAACTATGGCTACACCTTC. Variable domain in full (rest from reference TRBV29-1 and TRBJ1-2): SAVISQKPSRDICQRGTSLTIQCQVDSQVTMMFWYRQQPGQSLTLIATANQGSEATYESGFVIDKFPISRPNLTFSTLTVSNMSPEDSSIYLCSVQPGNYGYTFGSGTRLTVV.

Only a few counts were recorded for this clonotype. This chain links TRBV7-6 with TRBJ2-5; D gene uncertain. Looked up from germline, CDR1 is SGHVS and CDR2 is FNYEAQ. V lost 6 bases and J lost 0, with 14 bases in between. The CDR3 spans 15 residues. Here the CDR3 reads CASRPDYSYQETQYF. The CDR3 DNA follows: TGTGCCAGCAGACCGGATTACTCGTACCAAGAGACCCAGTACTTC.

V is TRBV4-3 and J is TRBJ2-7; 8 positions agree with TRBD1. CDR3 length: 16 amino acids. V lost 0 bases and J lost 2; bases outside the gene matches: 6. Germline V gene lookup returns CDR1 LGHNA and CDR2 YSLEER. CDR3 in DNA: TGCGCCAGCAGCCAAGATAGGCAGGGGGCCACCTACGAGCAGTACTTC. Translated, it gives CASSQDRQGATYEQYF.

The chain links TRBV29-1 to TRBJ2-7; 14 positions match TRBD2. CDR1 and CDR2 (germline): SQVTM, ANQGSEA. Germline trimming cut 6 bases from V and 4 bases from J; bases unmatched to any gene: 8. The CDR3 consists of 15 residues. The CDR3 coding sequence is TGCAGCGTCGACGGGACTAGCGGGAGTACATACGAGCAGTACTTC. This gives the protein CSVDGTSGSTYEQYF.

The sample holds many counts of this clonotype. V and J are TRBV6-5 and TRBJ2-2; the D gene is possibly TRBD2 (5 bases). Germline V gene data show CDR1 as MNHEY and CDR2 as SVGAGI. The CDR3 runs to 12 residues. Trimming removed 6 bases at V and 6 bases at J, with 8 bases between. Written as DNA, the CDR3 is TGTGCCAGCAGACTAGGAGCCGGGGAGCTGTTTTTT. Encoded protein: CASRLGAGELFF.

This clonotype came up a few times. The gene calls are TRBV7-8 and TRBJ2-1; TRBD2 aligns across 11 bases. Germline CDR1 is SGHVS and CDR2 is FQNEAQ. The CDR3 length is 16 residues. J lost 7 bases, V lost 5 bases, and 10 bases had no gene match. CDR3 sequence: CASSQDLAGGGNEQFF. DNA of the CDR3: TGTGCCAGCAGCCAGGATCTAGCGGGGGGTGGTAATGAGCAGTTCTTC.

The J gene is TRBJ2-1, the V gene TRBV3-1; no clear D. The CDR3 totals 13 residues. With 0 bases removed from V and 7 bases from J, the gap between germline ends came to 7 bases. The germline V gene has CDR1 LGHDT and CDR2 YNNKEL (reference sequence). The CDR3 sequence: CASSQDAGNEQFF. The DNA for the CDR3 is TGTGCCAGCAGCCAAGATGCCGGGAATGAGCAGTTCTTC.

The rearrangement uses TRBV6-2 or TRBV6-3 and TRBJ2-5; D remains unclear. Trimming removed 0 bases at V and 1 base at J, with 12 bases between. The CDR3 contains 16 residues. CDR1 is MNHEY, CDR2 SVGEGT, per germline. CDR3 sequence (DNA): TGTGCCAGCAGTTACTCTTTGCCAGCCCGCCAAGAGACCCAGTACTTC. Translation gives CASSYSLPARQETQYF.

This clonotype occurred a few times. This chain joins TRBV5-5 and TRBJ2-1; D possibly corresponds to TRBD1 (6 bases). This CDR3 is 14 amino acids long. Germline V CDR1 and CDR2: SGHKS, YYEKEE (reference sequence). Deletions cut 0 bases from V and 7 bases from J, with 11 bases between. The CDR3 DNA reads TGTGCCAGCAGCTTGGACAGGGATAGTAATGAGCAGTTCTTC. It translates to CASSLDRDSNEQFF.

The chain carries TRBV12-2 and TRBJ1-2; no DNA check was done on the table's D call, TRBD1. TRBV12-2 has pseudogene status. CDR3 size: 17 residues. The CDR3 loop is CASRPVRGGRSNYGYTF. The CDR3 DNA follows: TGTGCAAGTCGCCCTGTACGGGGCGGCCGCTCGAACTATGGCTACACCTTC.

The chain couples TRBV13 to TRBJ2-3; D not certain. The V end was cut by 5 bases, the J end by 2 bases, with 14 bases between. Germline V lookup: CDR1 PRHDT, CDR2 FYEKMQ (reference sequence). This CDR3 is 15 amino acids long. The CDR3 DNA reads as TGTGCCAGCAGCCTGCGGATGGCCTACACAGATACGCAGTATTTT. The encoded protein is CASSLRMAYTDTQYF.

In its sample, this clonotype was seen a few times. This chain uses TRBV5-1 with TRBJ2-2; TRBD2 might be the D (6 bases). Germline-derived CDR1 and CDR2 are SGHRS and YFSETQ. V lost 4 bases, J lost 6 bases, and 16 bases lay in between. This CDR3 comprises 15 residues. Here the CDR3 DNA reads TGCGCCAGCAGCGCCGGGACTCTCTCGGCCGGGGAGCTGTTTTTT. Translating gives CASSAGTLSAGELFF.

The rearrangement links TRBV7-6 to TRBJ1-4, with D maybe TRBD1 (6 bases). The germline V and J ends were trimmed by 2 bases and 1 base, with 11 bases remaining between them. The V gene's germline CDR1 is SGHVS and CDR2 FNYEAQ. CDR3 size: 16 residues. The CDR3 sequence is CASSLSPDRTNEKLFF. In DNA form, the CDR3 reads TGTGCCAGCAGCTTATCCCCGGACAGAACTAATGAAAAACTGTTTTTT. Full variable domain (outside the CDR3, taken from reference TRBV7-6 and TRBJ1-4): GAGVSQSPRYKVTKRGQDVALRCDPISGHVSLYWYRQALGQGPEFLTYFNYEAQQDKSGLPNDRFSAERPEGSISTLTIQRTEQRDSAMYRCASSLSPDRTNEKLFFGSGTQLSVL.

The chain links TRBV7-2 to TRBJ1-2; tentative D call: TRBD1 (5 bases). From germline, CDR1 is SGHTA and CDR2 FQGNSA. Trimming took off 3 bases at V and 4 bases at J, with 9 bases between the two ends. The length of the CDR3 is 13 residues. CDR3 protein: CASSFSGTYGYTF. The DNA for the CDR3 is TGTGCCAGCAGCTTCTCAGGGACCTATGGCTACACCTTC. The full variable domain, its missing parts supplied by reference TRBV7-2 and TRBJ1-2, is GAGVSQSPSNKVTEKGKDVELRCDPISGHTALYWYRQSLGQGLEFLIYFQGNSAPDKSGLPSDRFSAERTGGSVSTLTIQRTQQEDSAVYLCASSFSGTYGYTFGSGTRLTVV.

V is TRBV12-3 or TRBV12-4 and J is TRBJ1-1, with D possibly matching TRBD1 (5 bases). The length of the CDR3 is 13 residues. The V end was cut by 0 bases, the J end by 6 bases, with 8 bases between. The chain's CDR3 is CASSLAGTAEAFF. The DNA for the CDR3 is TGTGCCAGCAGTTTAGCGGGGACCGCTGAAGCTTTCTTT.

The CDR3 bases are TGTGCCAGCAGCGTAACAGGGGGCGCGGTGGACACCGGGGAGCTGTTTTTT. Residues: CASSVTGGAVDTGELFF. The chain employs TRBV9 and TRBJ2-2, with 9 bases aligning to TRBD1. V shed 1 base and J 3 bases; nucleotides not matched to a gene: 7. This CDR3 is 17 amino acids long. Germline CDR1 SGDLS, CDR2 YYNGEE.

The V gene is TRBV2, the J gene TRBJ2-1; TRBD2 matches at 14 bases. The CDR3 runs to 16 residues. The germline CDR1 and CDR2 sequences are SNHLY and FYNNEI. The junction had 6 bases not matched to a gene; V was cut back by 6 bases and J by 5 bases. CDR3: CASRWTSGGLNNEQFF. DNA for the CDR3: TGTGCCAGCAGGTGGACTAGCGGGGGGCTGAACAATGAGCAGTTCTTC.

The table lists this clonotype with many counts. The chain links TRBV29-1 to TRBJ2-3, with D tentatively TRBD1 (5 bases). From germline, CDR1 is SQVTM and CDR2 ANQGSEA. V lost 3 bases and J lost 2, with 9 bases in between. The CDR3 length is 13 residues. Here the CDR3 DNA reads TGCAGCGTTGATCAGGGAAACACAGATACGCAGTATTTT. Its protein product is CSVDQGNTDTQYF.